Each of the 10 T cell receptor beta chains below was sequenced from the same sample in a study of PD-1 blockade in mismatch repair-deficient tumors. Only in-frame clones appear in the TCRdb table, and some are missing; sequencing was by immunoSEQ multiplex PCR. This sample has about 49,000 clones; approximately 80% occur once, and the top ten carry approximately 3.5%. Sequencing was performed on PBMCs, taken before pembrolizumab treatment. The source of these receptors is an adult with mismatch repair-deficient cancer.

This clone has only one observation. V is TRBV19 and J is TRBJ2-5; 7 bases line up with TRBD2. This CDR3 is built from 15 residues. The germline V gene has CDR1 LNHDA and CDR2 SQIVND (reference sequence). The V segment lost 5 bases and the J segment 3 bases; nucleotides outside the gene matches: 9. CDR3 sequence: CASSGAGVREETQYF. CDR3 in DNA: TGTGCCAGTAGTGGGGCGGGAGTAAGGGAAGAGACCCAGTACTTC.

This sequence joins TRBV30 and TRBJ2-3; D gene unclear. V dropped 2 bases and J dropped 2 bases, with 11 bases sitting between them. This CDR3 has 14 amino acids. Looked up from germline, CDR1 is GTSNPN and CDR2 is SVGIG (reference sequence). For the CDR3, the DNA is TGTGCCTGGAGTAAGACGATTTCCACAGATACGCAGTATTTT. This translates into CAWSKTISTDTQYF.

This chain connects TRBV5-8 to TRBJ1-2; perhaps TRBD1 as D (5 bases). There are 12 residues in the CDR3. CDR1 is SGHTS, CDR2 YDEGEE, per germline. Trimming cost V 4 bases and J 8 bases, with 12 bases left between them. CDR3 bases: TGTGCCAGCAGCCCCGGGGGGAGAGGCTACACCTTC. Amino acid sequence: CASSPGGRGYTF.

The rearrangement uses TRBV7-2 and TRBJ2-3; 11 bases match TRBD2. The CDR3 runs 15 residues. Unmatched junction bases numbered 1, after V lost 5 bases and J lost 0 bases. Germline V gene data show CDR1 as SGHTA and CDR2 as FQGNSA. The CDR3, as DNA: TGTGCCAGCAGCAGGACTAGCGGGAGCACAGATACGCAGTATTTT. Translating gives CASSRTSGSTDTQYF. Combining the CDR3 with reference TRBV7-2 and TRBJ2-3 gives the whole variable domain GAGVSQSPSNKVTEKGKDVELRCDPISGHTALYWYRQSLGQGLEFLIYFQGNSAPDKSGLPSDRFSAERTGGSVSTLTIQRTQQEDSAVYLCASSRTSGSTDTQYFGPGTRLTVL.

CDR3 region: CASSLNGGSLTGELFF. The CDR3 nucleotides are TGCGCCAGCAGCTTGAACGGCGGGAGCTTAACCGGGGAGCTGTTTTTT. The rearrangement links TRBV5-1 to TRBJ2-2; 7 nucleotides agree with TRBD2. This CDR3 contains 16 residues. V shed 1 base and J 5 bases; nucleotides not matched to a gene: 8. Per the germline V gene, CDR1 is SGHRS and CDR2 is YFSETQ.

This clone was counted once. This rearrangement joins TRBV5-1 to TRBJ2-1; D possibly corresponds to TRBD2 (5 bases). CDR3 length equals 13 residues. Germline CDR1 and CDR2: SGHRS and YFSETQ. V was cut by 5 bases and J by 6 bases, with 12 bases left in between. The CDR3 loop reads CASSGDRGNEQFF. The CDR3 DNA follows: TGCGCCAGCAGTGGGGATCGGGGCAATGAGCAGTTCTTC.

This chain's CDR3 is CASRYDRGFGPGYTF. The CDR3 DNA reads as TGTGCCAGCAGATATGACAGGGGTTTTGGTCCAGGCTACACCTTC. The chain carries TRBV7-8 and TRBJ1-2; TRBD1 matches at 8 bases. Germline values: CDR1 SGHVS, CDR2 FQNEAQ. This CDR3 is built from 15 residues. V was clipped by 6 bases and J by 8 bases; unmatched bases: 14.

The table lists this clone with a few counts. The chain has TRBV19 and TRBJ2-7; D is perhaps TRBD2 (6 bases). CDR3 length: 11 residues. Trimming removed 9 bases from V and 9 bases from J, with 15 bases in between. Germline CDR1 LNHDA, CDR2 SQIVND (reference sequence). CDR3 bases: TGTGCCAGCTCGGGTGTCGGGGGGCAGTACTTC. Translation: CASSGVGGQYF.

The chain is built from TRBV11-3 and TRBJ1-1, with 10 bases that match TRBD1. Looked up from germline, CDR1 is SGHNT and CDR2 is YENEEA. Unmatched junction bases numbered 14, after V lost 6 bases and J lost 7 bases. This CDR3 has 16 residues. CDR3 loop: CASRPGQGREGIEAFF. The CDR3 bases are TGTGCCAGCAGACCGGGACAGGGGAGGGAAGGAATTGAAGCTTTCTTT. Drawing the rest from reference TRBV11-3 and TRBJ1-1, the complete variable domain is EAGVVQSPRYKIIEKKQPVAFWCNPISGHNTLYWYLQNLGQGPELLIRYENEEAVDDSQLPKDRFSAERLKGVDSTLKIQPAELGDSAVYLCASRPGQGREGIEAFFGQGTRLTVV.

The chain links TRBV7-9 to TRBJ2-1, with a weak D call TRBD2 (6 bases). Germline lookup yields CDR1 SEHNR and CDR2 FQNEAQ (reference sequence). Trimming removed 3 bases from V and 4 bases from J, with 7 bases in between. This CDR3 region has 13 residues. The CDR3 DNA is TGTGCCAGCAGCTTGAGCGGGTACAATGAGCAGTTCTTC. Its translation is CASSLSGYNEQFF.